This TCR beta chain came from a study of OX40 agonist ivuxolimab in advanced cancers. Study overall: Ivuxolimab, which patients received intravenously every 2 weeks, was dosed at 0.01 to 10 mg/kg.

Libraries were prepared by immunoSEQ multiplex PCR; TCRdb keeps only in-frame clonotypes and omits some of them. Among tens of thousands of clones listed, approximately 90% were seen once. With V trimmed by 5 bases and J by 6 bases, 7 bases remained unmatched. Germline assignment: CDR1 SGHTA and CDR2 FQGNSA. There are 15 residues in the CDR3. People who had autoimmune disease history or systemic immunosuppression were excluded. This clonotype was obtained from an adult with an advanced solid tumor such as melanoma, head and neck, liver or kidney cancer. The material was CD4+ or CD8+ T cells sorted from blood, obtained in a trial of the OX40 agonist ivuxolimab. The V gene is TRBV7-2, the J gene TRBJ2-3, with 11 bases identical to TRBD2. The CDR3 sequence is CASSPTSGSGDTQYF. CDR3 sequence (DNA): TGTGCCAGCAGCCCAACTAGCGGGAGTGGGGATACGCAGTATTTT.